A single T cell receptor beta chain is shown here with its context. Its specificity is not known. The data derive from a study of shared clonotypes between healthy human individuals. TCRdb's table, derived via immunoSEQ multiplex PCR, lists solely in-frame clones and lacks some. This table holds 2 million to 3 million clones, over 85% found once. General study findings and limits: Sorted-subset samples were not fully sequenced, rarefaction indicated.

Specimen: naive CD4+ T cells from PBMCs. Subset: CD45RA+ positively selected. This TCR came from a man in his late teens or twenties in good health. Some clones in this sample may be carry-over from other donors' samples.

The CDR3 coding sequence is TGTGCCAGCAGTTCCCTGCAGACTAGCGGGAGGTACGAGCAGTACTTC. Its translation: CASSSLQTSGRYEQYF. The rearrangement links TRBV6-5 to TRBJ2-7; 13 nucleotides agree with TRBD2. The CDR3 is made up of 16 amino acids. Trimming removed 4 bases from V and 4 bases from J; junction bases left unmatched: 7. From germline, CDR1 is MNHEY and CDR2 SVGAGI.